This T cell receptor (beta chain) is from a study of T cells during gluten challenge in celiac disease (dated by TCRdb to the late 2010s). Broadly, across the study: Paired single-cell TCR sequencing was done for fewer than 10 challenge participants who showed a significant increase in HLA-DQ:gluten tetramer-binding T cells. During the challenge, blood was drawn at baseline, day 6 and day 14, while duodenal biopsies were taken at baseline and day 14. Single-cell libraries were sequenced paired-end 250 bp and bulk libraries paired-end 300 bp on the Illumina MiSeq.

In regard to this clonotype: No much larger clonotype is one base removed from it; base qualities were not supplied.

What the research found in general, with its limitations: On day 6, circulating gluten-specific T cells had a lower sample-corrected Shannon diversity, showing that clonal expansion increased. Across several patients, roughly 11-45% of single-cell TCR-alpha/beta clonotypes at the latest time point were also found at baseline, with roughly 51-56% being obtained from bulk data. Gluten-specific T cells in the circulation reached a peak on day 6, and the day-6 repertoire appeared to be made up largely of expanded preexisting memory clonotypes.

For blood cells, the gate was set on tetramer-binding CD4+ effector-memory gut-homing T cells, defined as CD3+, CD45RA-, CD62L- and integrin beta7+, with lineage markers excluded. To study recall of gluten-specific T cells, treated celiac disease patients who were on a gluten-free diet went through a 14-day oral dietary gluten challenge. Sorting was performed on an Aria II cell sorter as single cells, and bulk sorting was additionally performed when tetramer-positive cells were relatively numerous. Peripheral blood mononuclear cells were isolated by Ficoll density gradient centrifugation and cryopreserved before staining. Before tetramer-binding CD4+ T cells were sorted, thawed cells were stained with a pool of PE-conjugated HLA-DQ:gluten tetramers presenting immunodominant gluten epitopes. Blood samples underwent tetramer-based enrichment after HLA-DQ:gluten tetramer staining. Library creation used single-cell sequencing. The sequencing machine was an Illumina MiSeq. Paired single-cell TCR-alpha and TCR-beta sequences were amplified by three nested PCRs with multiplexed primers covering all TRA and TRB V genes. The source study handled its data this way. Selected pRESTO steps were used to preprocess the reads, and IMGT/HighV-QUEST was used to assign V, D, J genes and CDR3 junctions. Single cells were retained only when identified as valid singletons with at most three chains, each chain being supported by 100 or more reads. A clonotype was defined by identical paired TCR-alpha/beta nucleotide sequences, and sharing of only 0.15% to 0.2% between patients indicated that cross-contamination was negligible. In samples containing more than 20 cells, repertoire diversity was estimated using an undersampling-corrected Shannon index. TCRdb took the public reads, trimmed them with fastp at Q25, ran MiXCR for clone calling and kept in-frame beta chains. Every CDR3 protein is listed once, alongside the most common genes and DNA of its rows. These V and J calls rely on TCRdb rather than the paper's analysis. This sample's listing comprises approximately 100 distinct CDR3 sequences.

Trimming costs V 0 bases and J 4 bases, and their ends lie 7 bases apart. The germline V gene specifies SNHLY as CDR1 and FYNNEI as CDR2. From cysteine to valine, the CDR3 is 13 amino acids long. The DNA shown is the 39-base CDR3, in frame from base 1. The TCR was taken from a female donor with celiac disease. Recombination linked TRBV2 to TRBJ2-7; the D gene remains uncertain. This sample comprised gluten-specific CD4+ T cells sorted from blood using tetramers, obtained at baseline or on day 6, 14 or 28 of gluten challenge (not recorded which). The CDR3 protein: CASSEAYRYEQYV. In nucleotides, the sequence is TGTGCCAGCAGTGAAGCTTACCGTTACGAGCAGTACGTC.